The rows below give T cell receptor beta chains drawn from one sample of a study of blood T cell repertoires in COVID-19. Assay: immunoSEQ multiplex PCR; the TCRdb copy retains only in-frame clones and omits some. The data hold about 90,000 clones, with 85% to 95% observed a single time. Sequenced: peripheral blood. These receptors were collected from a woman in her fifties or sixties with active COVID-19. Each CDR3 is given with its conserved first and last residue. The D gene is left open where the match is weak. Clone sizes are given selectively: once, few, many, or a class where the clone is expanded.

>TRBV6-6|.|.|TRBJ2-1
TGTGCCAGCAGTGCAGGCTCCTACAATGAGCAGTTCTTC
CASSAGSYNEQFF
>TRBV7-9|.|TRBD1|TRBJ1-4
TGTGCCAGCAGCCCCGGGACAGGGGATCGGGAAAAACTGTTTTTT
CASSPGTGDREKLFF
>TRBV30|once|TRBD1|TRBJ2-7
TGTGCCTGGTCCCGGGACAGGGGGAACGAGCAGTACTTC
CAWSRDRGNEQYF
>TRBV19|once|.|TRBJ2-2
TGTGCCAGTAGTATAGGTACGAACACCGGGGAGCTGTTTTTT
CASSIGTNTGELFF
>TRBV2|.|TRBD2|TRBJ2-3
TGTGCCAGCAGGGCGGGACTAGCGGGCCGGGATACGCAGTATTTT
CASRAGLAGRDTQYF
>TRBV5-1|.|.|TRBJ2-7
TGCGCCAGCAGCTTGGGGGAGAGGAACGAGCAGTACTTC
CASSLGERNEQYF
>TRBV2|.|.|TRBJ2-7
TGTGCCAGCAGTGCGTCCTTCTACGAGCAGTACTTC
CASSASFYEQYF
>TRBV11-3|.|.|TRBJ1-6
TGTGCCAGCAGCTTAGAGGTTACGAGGTCACCCCTCCACTTT
CASSLEVTRSPLHF
>TRBV7-9|.|.|TRBJ2-5
TGTGCCAGCAGCTTAGCGACCCCCAGGCGAGAGACCCAGTACTTC
CASSLATPRRETQYF
>TRBV19|.|TRBD1|TRBJ1-4
TGTGCCAGTAGTCGCGATGGGACAGGGTTTGCTGTAACTAATGAAAAACTGTTTTTT
CASSRDGTGFAVTNEKLFF
>TRBV12-3/TRBV12-4|.|.|TRBJ2-3
TGTGCCAGCAGCCCGGCCGGGTGGGATACGCAGTATTTT
CASSPAGWDTQYF
>TRBV18|few|.|TRBJ1-6
TGTGCCAGCTCATTCGAGATAACGGGTTCACCCCTCCACTTT
CASSFEITGSPLHF
>TRBV30|.|.|TRBJ1-1
TGTGCCTGGAGCCGTACGTGGGCGTCTGCCCTGGGTCGGAACACTGAAGCTTTCTTT
CAWSRTWASALGRNTEAFF
>TRBV18|.|TRBD2|TRBJ2-1
TGTGCCAGCTCACCACCGACTAGCGGGGTCTCCTACAATGAGCAGTTCTTC
CASSPPTSGVSYNEQFF
>TRBV28|.|TRBD1|TRBJ1-2
TGTGCCAGCAGTACCTCAGGGGGCTTCTATGGCTACACCTTC
CASSTSGGFYGYTF
>TRBV25-1|.|.|TRBJ1-6
TGTGCCAGCAGTGATGGAGGGATATATAATTCACCCCTCCACTTT
CASSDGGIYNSPLHF
>TRBV6-5|.|.|TRBJ2-3
TGTGCCAGCAGTACGGGACTCCTCACAGATACGCAGTATTTT
CASSTGLLTDTQYF
>TRBV6-2/TRBV6-3|.|.|TRBJ1-5
TGTGCCAGCAGTTACGGGGGGGGCGTTGGTTTCCAGCCCCAGCATTTT
CASSYGGGVGFQPQHF
>TRBV6-1|.|TRBD1|TRBJ2-7
TGTGCCAGCAGTGATTCCGGGACAGTATCCTACGAGCAGTACTTC
CASSDSGTVSYEQYF
>TRBV19|.|TRBD1|TRBJ2-1
TGTGCCAGTAGCTCAGGGGGCTATGAGCAGTTCTTC
CASSSGGYEQFF
>TRBV10-3|.|TRBD1|TRBJ2-5
TGTGCCATCAGTGGGGGGACAGGGGTCGCCCACGAGACCCAGTACTTC
CAISGGTGVAHETQYF
>TRBV7-2|.|.|TRBJ1-5
TGTGCCAGCAGCTTAGGGGAGGATTTCAATCAGCCCCAGCATTTT
CASSLGEDFNQPQHF
>TRBV27|.|.|TRBJ2-3
TGTGCCAGCAGTTTCTCGGACAGTACAGATACGCAGTATTTT
CASSFSDSTDTQYF
>TRBV27|.|.|TRBJ2-7
TGTGCCAGCAGTTTTGGTCAGGGGCAAACCTACGAGCAGTACTTC
CASSFGQGQTYEQYF